A single sample is the source of the 27 T cell receptor beta chains below, sequenced in a study of shared clonotypes between healthy human individuals. Sequencing used immunoSEQ multiplex PCR; TCRdb keeps in-frame clones, though not all of them. The sample lists some 1,600,000 clones; around 98% were seen once. The source material was naive CD4+ T cells sorted from blood. Subset here: CD45RA+ positively selected. Receptors originate from a man aged 25 to 45 in good health.

As concerns this clone: The same CDR3 arises from other DNA sequences in this sample as well. The rearrangement links TRBV5-1 to TRBJ2-1; D is uncertain. Trimming took 5 bases from V and 3 from J, leaving 12 bases between them. Germline CDR1 reads SGHRS; CDR2 reads YFSETQ. This CDR3 has 14 residues. CDR3: CASSQDRVYNEQFF. Here the CDR3 DNA reads TGCGCCAGCAGTCAGGACCGGGTCTACAATGAGCAGTTCTTC. The whole variable domain, remainder taken from reference TRBV5-1 and TRBJ2-1, is KAGVTQTPRYLIKTRGQQVTLSCSPISGHRSVSWYQQTPGQGLQFLFEYFSETQRNKGNFPGRFSGRQFSNSRSEMNVSTLELGDSALYLCASSQDRVYNEQFFGPGTRLTVL.

The chain has TRBV2 and TRBJ1-5; no definite D call. The CDR3 length is 12 residues. The V gene lost 3 bases and the J gene lost 6 bases, with 6 bases spanning the gap. Germline CDR1 reads SNHLY; CDR2 reads FYNNEI. CDR3 DNA sequence: TGTGCCAGCAGTGATCTGAGTCAGCCCCAGCATTTT. Its protein is CASSDLSQPQHF.

The chain carries TRBV7-9 and TRBJ1-1; possibly TRBD1 for D (6 bases). This CDR3 region has 14 residues. CDR1 SEHNR and CDR2 FQNEAQ come from the germline V gene (reference sequence). Between the trimmed V and J ends, which lost 3 bases and 1 base, there was a span of 9 bases. CDR3 DNA: TGTGCCAGCAGCTTCGGGGGGCGGAACACTGAAGCTTTCTTT. As protein: CASSFGGRNTEAFF.

The genes are TRBV5-4 and TRBJ1-2, with D unclear. V was shortened by 4 bases and J by 2 bases, with 6 bases between the two germline ends. This CDR3 has 12 residues. CDR1 and CDR2 from the germline V gene are SGHNT and YYREEE (reference sequence). The CDR3 sequence: CASSETNYGYTF. The DNA of the CDR3 is TGTGCCAGCAGCGAAACAAACTATGGCTACACCTTC.

This chain joins TRBV6-5 and TRBJ2-7; 8 bases fit TRBD2. V lost 4 bases and J lost 7; bases outside the gene matches: 6. Germline assignment: CDR1 MNHEY and CDR2 SVGAGI. The CDR3 runs 13 residues. Here the CDR3 DNA reads TGTGCCAGCAGTTTCGGACTAGCTCAGGAGCAGTACTTC. Protein sequence: CASSFGLAQEQYF.

This clone appeared a single time. This chain connects TRBV28 to TRBJ2-1; 7 positions match TRBD2. The CDR3 consists of 17 residues. Germline values: CDR1 MDHEN, CDR2 SYDVKM. The V segment lost 3 bases and the J segment 5 bases; nucleotides outside the gene matches: 13. The CDR3 sequence is CASSFPKRAGPHNEQFF. Written as DNA, the CDR3 is TGTGCCAGCAGTTTTCCTAAGCGAGCGGGACCTCACAATGAGCAGTTCTTC.

The chain employs TRBV5-1 and TRBJ1-2; D is perhaps TRBD1 (5 bases). Trimming shortened V by 4 bases and J by 4 bases, and 17 bases separated the two germline ends. The CDR3 covers 15 residues. Germline V CDR1 and CDR2: SGHRS, YFSETQ. Here the CDR3 DNA reads TGCGCCAGCAGCCCAAACGACAGTCCTTTCTATGGCTACACCTTC. This gives the protein CASSPNDSPFYGYTF.

The chain combines TRBV28 with TRBJ1-2, with TRBD1 matching 9 bases. The CDR3 has 15 amino acids. CDR1 is MDHEN and CDR2 is SYDVKM in the germline V gene. Trimming removed 4 bases from V and 4 bases from J; junction bases left unmatched: 7. This CDR3 reads CASSSMTGGTYGYTF. CDR3 DNA sequence: TGTGCCAGCAGTTCCATGACAGGGGGTACCTATGGCTACACCTTC.

V is TRBV18 and J is TRBJ2-3, with TRBD2 identical over 8 bases. The CDR3 consists of 16 residues. J gave up 3 bases and V 4 bases, and 9 bases lay outside the gene matches. The V gene's germline CDR1 is KGHSH and CDR2 LQKENI. In DNA, the CDR3 is TGTGCCAGCTCACTAGGAGCGGGAGTTGGTACAGATACGCAGTATTTT. Protein product: CASSLGAGVGTDTQYF. Complete variable domain (other parts from reference TRBV18 and TRBJ2-3): NAGVMQNPRHLVRRRGQEARLRCSPMKGHSHVYWYRQLPEEGLKFMVYLQKENIIDESGMPKERFSAEFPKEGPSILRIQQVVRGDSAAYFCASSLGAGVGTDTQYFGPGTRLTVL.

CDR3: CASSLGLYRNQPQHF. CDR3 sequence (DNA): TGCGCCAGCAGCTTGGGATTGTATCGCAATCAGCCCCAGCATTTT. This chain links TRBV5-1 with TRBJ1-5; no clear D gene. There are 15 residues in the CDR3. Trimming took 0 bases from V and 2 from J, leaving 9 bases between them. Germline CDR1 and CDR2: SGHRS and YFSETQ.

The sample holds one count of this clone. The chain has TRBV6-1 and TRBJ1-1, with D hard to call. This CDR3 contains 16 residues. The V end lost 2 bases, the J end lost 1 base, and 14 bases lay between the germline ends. The germline V gene has CDR1 MNHNS and CDR2 SASEGT. CDR3 bases: TGTGCCAGCAGTGAATTCGGCAGATTGAGGAACACTGAAGCTTTCTTT. Residues: CASSEFGRLRNTEAFF.

J is TRBJ1-3 and V is TRBV7-9; D not resolved. The V end was cut by 1 base, the J end by 0 bases, with 13 bases between. Germline lookup yields CDR1 SEHNR and CDR2 FQNEAQ (reference sequence). The CDR3 length is 17 residues. As DNA, the CDR3 is TGTGCCAGCAGCTTAGACCCCTTCCCACTCTCTGGAAACACCATATATTTT. Its protein product is CASSLDPFPLSGNTIYF.

The chain couples TRBV14 to TRBJ2-1; D is tentatively TRBD1 or TRBD2 (5 bases each). Trimming removed 5 bases at V and 9 bases at J, with 17 bases between. CDR1 and CDR2 from the germline V gene are SGHDN and FVKESK. The CDR3 is 14 amino acids. The CDR3, as DNA: TGTGCCAGCAGCTCAATCGGGGCCCGAGGTGAGCAGTTCTTC. Its protein product is CASSSIGARGEQFF.

The chain uses TRBV9 and TRBJ2-7, with D maybe TRBD2 (5 bases). The CDR3 length is 14 residues. The V end lost 2 bases, the J end lost 8 bases, and 17 bases lay between the germline ends. Germline-derived CDR1 and CDR2 are SGDLS and YYNGEE. This chain's CDR3 is CASSVSDYPTKQYF. The CDR3 nucleotides are TGTGCCAGCAGCGTCAGCGACTACCCTACGAAGCAGTACTTC.

This rearrangement joins TRBV19 to TRBJ2-5, with 7 bases aligning to TRBD2. The J segment lost 4 bases and the V segment lost 6 bases, leaving 8 bases of the junction unmatched. The CDR3 extends over 14 amino acids. Per germline, CDR1 LNHDA and CDR2 SQIVND (reference sequence). CDR3 DNA sequence: TGTGCCAGTAGCCATGGAGCGGGGAGAGAGACCCAGTACTTC. Encoded protein: CASSHGAGRETQYF. Full variable domain (outside the CDR3, taken from reference TRBV19 and TRBJ2-5): DGGITQSPKYLFRKEGQNVTLSCEQNLNHDAMYWYRQDPGQGLRLIYYSQIVNDFQKGDIAEGYSVSREKKESFPLTVTSAQKNPTAFYLCASSHGAGRETQYFGPGTRLLVL.

The rearrangement links TRBV5-1 to TRBJ2-7; tentatively, D is TRBD1 (6 bases). Germline V lookup: CDR1 SGHRS, CDR2 YFSETQ. The V end was cut by 0 bases, the J end by 2 bases, with 9 bases between. This CDR3 has 14 amino acids. Here the CDR3 DNA reads TGCGCCAGCAGCTTGGGGGACAAGCCCTACGAGCAGTACTTC. It is translated as CASSLGDKPYEQYF.

This clone was recorded only once. V is TRBV23-1 and J is TRBJ2-7; TRBD1 aligns across 9 bases. TRBV23-1 is an ORF, and what it does is uncertain. The CDR3 sequence is 19 residues long. V trimming: 6 bases; J trimming: 0 bases; junction bases outside the gene matches: 18. The CDR3 spells CASSPAGDRAPRSSYEQYF. The DNA of the CDR3 is TGCGCCAGCAGCCCAGCAGGGGACAGGGCCCCTAGGAGCTCCTACGAGCAGTACTTC.

The CDR3 DNA follows: TGTGCCAGCAGCCCCTTTAGGGGAGACCGGAGATACAATGAGCAGTTCTTC. Its translation: CASSPFRGDRRYNEQFF. The genes are TRBV14 and TRBJ2-1; D is possibly TRBD1 or TRBD2 (5 bases each). V lost 4 bases, J lost 4 bases, and 20 bases lay in between. The germline CDR1 and CDR2 sequences are SGHDN and FVKESK. This CDR3 is built from 17 residues.

Note on this clone: Other DNA variants within this sample encode the same CDR3. The chain joins TRBV6-5 to TRBJ2-2; D assignment may be TRBD1 or TRBD2 (6 bases each). The germline CDR1 and CDR2 sequences are MNHEY and SVGAGI. Trimming removed 2 bases from V and 5 bases from J, with 12 bases in between. CDR3 length equals 15 residues. The CDR3 DNA reads TGTGCCAGCAGTTACCTCGGGGGCGGTACCGGGGAGCTGTTTTTT. Amino acids: CASSYLGGGTGELFF.

V gene TRBV2 combines with J gene TRBJ1-1; D unresolved. This CDR3 spans 13 amino acids. The V gene's germline CDR1 is SNHLY and CDR2 FYNNEI. The ends were cut back, 6 bases at V and 0 bases at J, with 8 bases in the middle. CDR3 bases: TGTGCCAGCAGGAGATATCTGAACACTGAAGCTTTCTTT. It specifies CASRRYLNTEAFF.

Turning to this clone: Other DNA sequences in the sample encode the same CDR3. The chain has TRBV7-9 and TRBJ2-3; no firm D call. This CDR3 comprises 14 residues. V was cut by 1 base and J by 0 bases, with 5 bases left in between. Germline V gives CDR1 SEHNR, CDR2 FQNEAQ (reference sequence). CDR3 protein: CASSLEISTDTQYF. CDR3 bases: TGTGCCAGCAGCTTAGAAATTAGCACAGATACGCAGTATTTT.

The gene calls are TRBV9 and TRBJ2-1; tentative D call: TRBD2 (5 bases). The CDR3 runs to 18 residues. V was trimmed by 0 bases and J by 4 bases, leaving 20 bases between them. Germline CDR1 and CDR2: SGDLS and YYNGEE. The CDR3 protein is CASSVAPSQRNLYNEQFF. In DNA form, the CDR3 reads TGTGCCAGCAGCGTAGCCCCTTCTCAGCGGAACCTTTACAATGAGCAGTTCTTC.

With regard to this clone: Other DNA sequences in this sample translate to the same CDR3. The V call is TRBV9, the J call TRBJ1-5; TRBD1 is a possible D gene (6 bases). Trimming removed 0 bases at V and 1 base at J, with 8 bases between. The V gene's germline CDR1 is SGDLS and CDR2 YYNGEE. The CDR3 sequence is 15 residues long. The CDR3 DNA reads as TGTGCCAGCAGCGTAGGGGGGCGCAGCAATCAGCCCCAGCATTTT. Protein sequence: CASSVGGRSNQPQHF.

The chain recombines TRBV2 with TRBJ1-5; no clear D. There are 14 residues in the CDR3. Trimming left V 8 bases short and J 0 bases short, with 11 bases between. Germline-derived CDR1 and CDR2 are SNHLY and FYNNEI. The CDR3 loop reads CASGKINSNQPQHF. The CDR3 DNA sequence: TGTGCCAGCGGAAAAATCAATAGCAATCAGCCCCAGCATTTT. The variable domain in full, with the rest retrieved from reference TRBV2 and TRBJ1-5, is EPEVTQTPSHQVTQMGQEVILRCVPISNHLYFYWYRQILGQKVEFLVSFYNNEISEKSEIFDDQFSVERPDGSNFTLKIRSTKLEDSAMYFCASGKINSNQPQHFGDGTRLSIL.

A word on this clone: The same CDR3 arises from other DNA sequences in this sample as well. The chain uses TRBV19 and TRBJ2-1; 10 bases are a match to TRBD2. The V and J ends lost 8 bases and 7 bases, in that order; junction bases with no gene match: 5. Looked up from germline, CDR1 is LNHDA and CDR2 is SQIVND (reference sequence). The CDR3 is made up of 13 amino acids. CDR3 nucleotides: TGTGCCAGTCGACTAGCGGGTGGGAATGAGCAGTTCTTC. Its protein is CASRLAGGNEQFF.

CDR3 sequence reads: CASSVLTGGETQYF. CDR3 in DNA: TGTGCCAGCAGCGTTTTAACAGGGGGAGAGACCCAGTACTTC. The chain has TRBV2 and TRBJ2-5, with 8 bases that match TRBD1. Unmatched junction bases numbered 7, after V lost 6 bases and J lost 4 bases. Germline V gene data show CDR1 as SNHLY and CDR2 as FYNNEI. This CDR3 comprises 14 residues.

V and J are TRBV28 and TRBJ1-2; D gene ambiguous. The V end was cut by 8 bases, the J end by 4 bases, with 14 bases between. Germline lookup yields CDR1 MDHEN and CDR2 SYDVKM. The CDR3 is 13 residues long. CDR3 loop: CASLTARIYGYTF. The CDR3 bases are TGTGCCAGCCTAACGGCGAGAATCTATGGCTACACCTTC.